This TCR beta chain was captured by sequencing in a study of T cell responses to AZD1222 COVID-19 vaccine. Study-level points and caveats: Females made up more of the donors, who were largely white British, and clonal diversity may have come out too low.

Comments on this clone: As yet, its antigen is unknown.

Trimming left V 1 base short and J 2 bases short, with 13 bases between. From germline, CDR1 is LGHDT and CDR2 YNNKEL (reference sequence). There are 16 residues in the CDR3. Clones were sequenced by immunoSEQ multiplex PCR, and TCRdb holds only the in-frame ones, with some missing. This table holds roughly 180,000 clones, approximately 92% found once. This chain uses TRBV3-1 (or the pseudogene TRBV3-2) with TRBJ2-3; D ambiguous. This TCR was sampled from an adult who received the MenACWY meningococcal vaccine as a control. Sequenced here: peripheral blood, sampled 28 days after the second dose of the MenACWY control vaccine. The CDR3 DNA reads TGTGCCAGCAGCCAAGCTTTGGGTTTCCCCACAGATACGCAGTATTTT. Residues: CASSQALGFPTDTQYF.